These T cell receptor beta chains were read from a single sample in a study of CD8+ T cells in alopecia areata. The method was immunoSEQ multiplex PCR; TCRdb's version includes in-frame clones alone and lacks a portion of them. Altogether approximately 170,000 clones are present, around 59% being singletons, with the ten largest covering 13% to 15%. The sample here was CD4+ T cells sorted from blood, taken at week 24, from a patient treated with tofacitinib. The receptors come from a human donor with alopecia areata. The CDR3 runs from the conserved cysteine through the conserved F or W. Each record gives: clone size, D gene, J gene, V gene, CDR3 DNA, CDR3 protein. A D gene is named only where the DNA matches it firmly. Only some rows state a clone size, as once, few, many or a class for expanded clones.

- - TRBJ1-4 TRBV29-1 TGCAGCGCCACGAGATTACAGGGAGGCGAAAAACTGTTTTTT CSATRLQGGEKLFF
once - TRBJ1-6 TRBV7-9 TGTGCCAGCAGCTTAGACATGGGTAATTCACCCCTCCACTTT CASSLDMGNSPLHF
- - TRBJ1-2 TRBV6-1 TGTGCCAGCAGTGAAGCGAACAGGCCAGACTATGGCTACACCTTC CASSEANRPDYGYTF
- - TRBJ1-5 TRBV2 TGTGCCAGCAGTGAGACCACAGGGAATCAGCCCCAGCATTTT CASSETTGNQPQHF
- TRBD1 TRBJ1-2 TRBV25-1 TGTGCCAGCAGTGCGTTTACAGGGGCGGGCTACACCTTC CASSAFTGAGYTF
few TRBD1 TRBJ1-4 TRBV15 TGTGCCACCAGCGGGGGACAGGGACCTCCAAAACTGTTTTTT CATSGGQGPPKLFF
- - TRBJ2-2 TRBV30 TGTGCCGGGCTGAACACCGGGGAGCTGTTTTTT CAGLNTGELFF
- - TRBJ1-2 TRBV29-1 TGCAGCGTTGATTTTCGCAGGGATACGTATGGCTACACCTTC CSVDFRRDTYGYTF
- - TRBJ1-4 TRBV5-1 TGCGCCAGCAGCGAGGGAGTTGGGGGGAATGAAAAACTGTTTTTT CASSEGVGGNEKLFF
- TRBD1 TRBJ2-2 TRBV6-5 TGTGCCAGCCTGGGACAGGCGAACACCGGGGAGCTGTTTTTT CASLGQANTGELFF
- - TRBJ2-3 TRBV6-1 TGTGCCAGCAGTCCTGACCGAACAGATACGCAGTATTTT CASSPDRTDTQYF
- - TRBJ1-2 TRBV23-1 TGCGCCAGCAGTGATTATAGGATAAGGGGCTACACCTTC CASSDYRIRGYTF
- - TRBJ1-1 TRBV29-1 TGCAGCGTTGAAACCCCAAACATGAACACTGAAGCTTTCTTT CSVETPNMNTEAFF
few - TRBJ2-7 TRBV10-3 TGTGCCATCAGTGTTCCGGGACTGGACTACGAGCAGTACTTC CAISVPGLDYEQYF
- TRBD1 TRBJ2-1 TRBV13 TGTGCCAGCAGCTTATCATCGGACAGGGGGTATTACAATGAGCAGTTCTTC CASSLSSDRGYYNEQFF
- - TRBJ1-2 TRBV28 TGTGCCAGCAGTCTTCCTCATGGGGCGGATGGCTACACCTTC CASSLPHGADGYTF
- - TRBJ1-2 TRBV30 TGTGCCTGGAGTGGGGGACGTCGCTACACCTTC CAWSGGRRYTF
- - TRBJ2-7 TRBV15 TGTGCCACAAGTCATAAGGACGGCCCCTACGAGCAGTACTTC CATSHKDGPYEQYF
- TRBD1 TRBJ1-2 TRBV29-1 TGCAGCGTTGCGGGACAGGGGGACTATGGCTACACCTTC CSVAGQGDYGYTF
- TRBD2 TRBJ2-1 TRBV29-1 TGCAGCGTTGAAGTGGCGGGGGGGCCCCATGAGCAGTTCTTC CSVEVAGGPHEQFF
once TRBD1 TRBJ1-4 TRBV7-9 TGTGCCAGCACCTGGACAGGGGGCGACGTCGGTGAAAAACTGTTTTTT CASTWTGGDVGEKLFF
- - TRBJ2-7 TRBV5-5 TGTGCCAGCAGCCCGGGCCCGGACTCCTACGAGCAGTACTTC CASSPGPDSYEQYF
- TRBD2 TRBJ2-3 TRBV7-2 TGTGCCAGCAGCGACCGACTAGCGGGGGGAGATACGCAGTATTTT CASSDRLAGGDTQYF
- - TRBJ2-2 TRBV7-9 TGTGCCAGCAGCTCCAGATACACCGGGGAGCTGTTTTTT CASSSRYTGELFF
- - TRBJ1-3 TRBV29-1 TGCAGCGTCATTCTTGGAAACACCATATATTTT CSVILGNTIYF
- TRBD1 TRBJ1-1 TRBV29-1 TGCAGCGTTACGGCAGGGGGGAGGGACACTGAAGCTTTCTTT CSVTAGGRDTEAFF
- TRBD1 TRBJ2-2 TRBV30 TGTGCCTGGACCCGAAGGGGGCGCGTCGCCGGGGAGCTGTTTTTT CAWTRRGRVAGELFF
- - TRBJ1-6 TRBV19 TGTGCCAGTAGTATAGGGGGAGGCAATTCACCCCTCCACTTT CASSIGGGNSPLHF
- TRBD2 TRBJ2-5 TRBV13 TGTGCCAGCAGCTCGCCCGGACTAGCGGGGCCAGAGACCCAGTACTTC CASSSPGLAGPETQYF
- - TRBJ2-7 TRBV5-1 TGCGCCAGCAGCACGGGAACCAGTGGCGATGGGCAGTACTTC CASSTGTSGDGQYF
few TRBD1 TRBJ2-1 TRBV29-1 TGCAGCGTGAGGGACAGGGGGCTGGTCGATGAGCAGTTCTTC CSVRDRGLVDEQFF
few - TRBJ2-2 TRBV30 TGTGCCTGGACCCTAGGAGGGGCCGGGGAGCTGTTTTTT CAWTLGGAGELFF
- - TRBJ2-3 TRBV5-1 TGCGCCAGCAGCTTAATCGGGGGCGCCGGAACAGATACGCAGTATTTT CASSLIGGAGTDTQYF
- - TRBJ2-5 TRBV4-1 TGCGCCAGCAGCCAAGTACTTCCCGAGACCCAGTACTTC CASSQVLPETQYF
few TRBD1 TRBJ1-4 TRBV5-1 TGCGCCAGCAGCCCTGGACAGGGTATCGGAAAACTGTTTTTT CASSPGQGIGKLFF
- TRBD1 TRBJ1-2 TRBV5-1 TGCGCCAGCAGCCACGGGACAGACTATGGCTACACCTTC CASSHGTDYGYTF
- - TRBJ1-5 TRBV30 TGTGCCTGGAGTGTCGGGGTTTGGCACGCTCAGCCCCAGCATTTT CAWSVGVWHAQPQHF
- - TRBJ2-3 TRBV7-9 TGTGCCAGCAGCTTCCCAGCTAGCACAGATACGCAGTATTTT CASSFPASTDTQYF
- - TRBJ1-4 TRBV30 TGTGCCTGGAGGGACAGCCGTTTAAATGAAAAACTGTTTTTT CAWRDSRLNEKLFF
- TRBD1 TRBJ2-5 TRBV15 TGTGCCACCAGCAGAGTGGACAGGGGTCAAGAGACCCAGTACTTC CATSRVDRGQETQYF
- TRBD1 TRBJ2-4 TRBV30 TGTGCCTGGAGTGTACTAGGACAGGGTTCCAAAAACATTCAGTACTTC CAWSVLGQGSKNIQYF
- - TRBJ2-1 TRBV7-2 TGTGCCAGCAGCTTACCACTAGGAGATAATGAGCAGTTCTTC CASSLPLGDNEQFF
- - TRBJ1-5 TRBV27 TGTGCCAGCAGACCGTCGAGGTCAGGGAGCCAGCCCCAGCATTTT CASRPSRSGSQPQHF
once - TRBJ2-5 TRBV18 TGTGCCAGCTCACCACCGAACGAAGAGACCCAGTACTTC CASSPPNEETQYF